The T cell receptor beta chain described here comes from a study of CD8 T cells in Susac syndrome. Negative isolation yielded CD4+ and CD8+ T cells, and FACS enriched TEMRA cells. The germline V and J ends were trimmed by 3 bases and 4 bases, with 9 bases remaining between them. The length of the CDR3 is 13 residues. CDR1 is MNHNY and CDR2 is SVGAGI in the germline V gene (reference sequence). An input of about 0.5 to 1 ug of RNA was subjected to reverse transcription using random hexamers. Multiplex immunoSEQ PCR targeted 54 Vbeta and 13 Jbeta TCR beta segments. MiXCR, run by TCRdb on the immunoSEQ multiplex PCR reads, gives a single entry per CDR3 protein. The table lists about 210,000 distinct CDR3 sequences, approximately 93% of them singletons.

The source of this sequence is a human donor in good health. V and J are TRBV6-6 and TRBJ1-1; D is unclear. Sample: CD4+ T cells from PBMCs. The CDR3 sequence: CASSYGFGTEAFF. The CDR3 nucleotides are TGTGCCAGCAGTTATGGTTTCGGCACTGAAGCTTTCTTT.